A selection of T cell receptor beta chains follows, all from one sample in a study of blood T cell repertoires in COVID-19. TCRdb keeps only in-frame clones here, not all; method: immunoSEQ multiplex PCR. This table holds around 250,000 clones, about 90% found once. Sequenced input: peripheral blood. These receptors were collected from a man aged 55-75 years with acute or convalescent COVID-19. The CDR3 runs from the conserved cysteine through the conserved F or W. D genes are given only for firm matches. Size is omitted from some rows. Given values are once, few, many or a class for expanded clones.

V gene: TRBV19
J gene: TRBJ2-7
D gene: NA
clone size: NA
CDR3 protein: CASSPGLGDYEQYF
CDR3 DNA: TGTGCCAGTAGTCCGGGACTGGGGGATTACGAGCAGTACTTC

V gene: TRBV28
J gene: TRBJ2-2
D gene: TRBD2
clone size: NA
CDR3 protein: CASSRGLAGFTGELFF
CDR3 DNA: TGTGCCAGCAGCCGGGGACTAGCGGGATTCACCGGGGAGCTGTTTTTT

V gene: TRBV6-6
J gene: TRBJ1-6
D gene: NA
clone size: NA
CDR3 protein: CATRGSYNSPLHF
CDR3 DNA: TGTGCCACCCGGGGCTCCTATAATTCACCCCTCCACTTT

V gene: TRBV30
J gene: TRBJ1-2
D gene: TRBD1
clone size: NA
CDR3 protein: CAWRTGEYYGYTF
CDR3 DNA: TGTGCCTGGCGGACAGGGGAGTACTATGGCTACACCTTC

V gene: TRBV11-3
J gene: TRBJ2-7
D gene: TRBD1
clone size: NA
CDR3 protein: CASSLETGDLYEQYF
CDR3 DNA: TGTGCCAGCAGCCTGGAGACAGGGGATCTTTACGAGCAGTACTTC

V gene: TRBV7-8
J gene: TRBJ1-3
D gene: TRBD1
clone size: NA
CDR3 protein: CASSSTRGPGNTIYF
CDR3 DNA: TGTGCCAGCAGCTCGACCAGGGGGCCTGGAAACACCATATATTTT

V gene: TRBV30
J gene: TRBJ1-5
D gene: NA
clone size: NA
CDR3 protein: CAWSLGNGNQPQHF
CDR3 DNA: TGTGCCTGGAGTTTGGGCAACGGCAATCAGCCCCAGCATTTT

V gene: TRBV7-9
J gene: TRBJ2-7
D gene: TRBD1
clone size: NA
CDR3 protein: CASSSHPGQGAYEQYF
CDR3 DNA: TGTGCCAGCAGCTCCCATCCGGGACAGGGGGCCTACGAGCAGTACTTC

V gene: TRBV28
J gene: TRBJ1-2
D gene: NA
clone size: NA
CDR3 protein: CASSPWVAGYGYTF
CDR3 DNA: TGTGCCAGCAGCCCTTGGGTGGCAGGCTATGGCTACACCTTC

V gene: TRBV5-1
J gene: TRBJ2-3
D gene: NA
clone size: NA
CDR3 protein: CASSPRGVALSTDTQYF
CDR3 DNA: TGCGCCAGCAGCCCCCGCGGGGTAGCCTTGAGCACAGATACGCAGTATTTT

V gene: TRBV7-9
J gene: TRBJ2-1
D gene: TRBD2
clone size: NA
CDR3 protein: CASGKTSGDLSYNEQFF
CDR3 DNA: TGTGCCAGTGGAAAAACTAGCGGCGACCTCTCCTACAATGAGCAGTTCTTC

V gene: TRBV6-1
J gene: TRBJ1-3
D gene: NA
clone size: NA
CDR3 protein: CASSEAWGESGNTIYF
CDR3 DNA: TGTGCCAGCAGTGAAGCTTGGGGCGAATCTGGAAACACCATATATTTT

V gene: TRBV28
J gene: TRBJ1-1
D gene: NA
clone size: NA
CDR3 protein: CASSRAWGAEAFF
CDR3 DNA: TGTGCCAGCAGCCGCGCCTGGGGGGCTGAAGCTTTCTTT

V gene: TRBV13
J gene: TRBJ2-7
D gene: NA
clone size: NA
CDR3 protein: CASSVSTGSEQYF
CDR3 DNA: TGTGCCAGCAGCGTATCGACAGGATCCGAGCAGTACTTC

V gene: TRBV27
J gene: TRBJ2-3
D gene: TRBD2
clone size: NA
CDR3 protein: CASRVGTTDRTDTQYF
CDR3 DNA: TGTGCCAGCAGGGTCGGGACTACCGATCGCACAGATACGCAGTATTTT

V gene: TRBV6-6
J gene: TRBJ1-4
D gene: NA
clone size: once
CDR3 protein: CASSPGANEKLFF
CDR3 DNA: TGTGCCAGCAGCCCCGGGGCTAATGAAAAACTGTTTTTT

V gene: TRBV20-1
J gene: TRBJ1-1
D gene: TRBD1
clone size: NA
CDR3 protein: CSASPLDRGIFTEAFF
CDR3 DNA: TGCAGTGCTAGTCCCCTCGACAGGGGGATTTTCACTGAAGCTTTCTTT

V gene: TRBV25-1
J gene: TRBJ1-2
D gene: TRBD1
clone size: NA
CDR3 protein: CASSDEWTGAHGYTF
CDR3 DNA: TGTGCCAGCAGTGACGAGTGGACAGGGGCCCATGGCTACACCTTC

V gene: TRBV2
J gene: TRBJ2-7
D gene: TRBD1
clone size: NA
CDR3 protein: CASRKDREIGEQYF
CDR3 DNA: TGTGCCAGCAGGAAGGACAGGGAAATAGGCGAGCAGTACTTC

V gene: TRBV5-8
J gene: TRBJ1-6
D gene: NA
clone size: NA
CDR3 protein: CASSSRDNSPLHF
CDR3 DNA: TGTGCCAGCAGCTCCAGGGATAATTCACCCCTCCACTTT

V gene: TRBV24-1
J gene: TRBJ2-4
D gene: TRBD1
clone size: NA
CDR3 protein: CATLPRGRLHEDIQYF
CDR3 DNA: TGTGCCACCCTGCCTAGGGGGCGCCTCCATGAAGACATTCAGTACTTC

V gene: TRBV29-1
J gene: TRBJ1-1
D gene: NA
clone size: NA
CDR3 protein: CSAGQNTEAFF
CDR3 DNA: TGCAGCGCGGGACAGAACACTGAAGCTTTCTTT

V gene: TRBV24-1
J gene: TRBJ2-5
D gene: NA
clone size: NA
CDR3 protein: CATSDESGHLQETQYF
CDR3 DNA: TGTGCCACCAGTGATGAGTCGGGACACCTCCAAGAGACCCAGTACTTC

V gene: TRBV6-5
J gene: TRBJ1-1
D gene: NA
clone size: NA
CDR3 protein: CASSITANTEAFF
CDR3 DNA: TGTGCCAGCAGTATAACAGCGAACACTGAAGCTTTCTTT

V gene: TRBV7-3
J gene: TRBJ2-3
D gene: TRBD2
clone size: NA
CDR3 protein: CASSSSSLTLAGDTQYF
CDR3 DNA: TGTGCCAGCAGCTCATCATCCTTGACTCTAGCGGGAGATACGCAGTATTTT

V gene: TRBV7-9
J gene: TRBJ2-2
D gene: NA
clone size: NA
CDR3 protein: CASSPRVISTGELFF
CDR3 DNA: TGTGCCAGCAGCCCCAGGGTAATCTCCACCGGGGAGCTGTTTTTT

V gene: TRBV9
J gene: TRBJ1-2
D gene: TRBD1
clone size: NA
CDR3 protein: CASSSRSGTGHYGYTF
CDR3 DNA: TGTGCCAGCAGCTCACGTTCCGGGACAGGCCATTATGGCTACACCTTC

V gene: TRBV9
J gene: TRBJ1-1
D gene: NA
clone size: NA
CDR3 protein: CASSVEGNTEAFF
CDR3 DNA: TGTGCCAGCAGCGTTGAGGGGAACACTGAAGCTTTCTTT

V gene: TRBV7-3
J gene: TRBJ2-7
D gene: NA
clone size: NA
CDR3 protein: CASSLDWGLAYEQYF
CDR3 DNA: TGTGCCAGCAGCTTAGATTGGGGCCTCGCCTACGAGCAGTACTTC

V gene: TRBV5-8
J gene: TRBJ2-3
D gene: TRBD1
clone size: few
CDR3 protein: CASSLVGQATQYF
CDR3 DNA: TGTGCCAGCAGCTTGGTGGGACAGGCCACGCAGTATTTT

V gene: TRBV9
J gene: TRBJ1-1
D gene: NA
clone size: few
CDR3 protein: CASSSGPNRRNTEAFF
CDR3 DNA: TGTGCCAGCAGCTCAGGTCCGAACAGGAGGAACACTGAAGCTTTCTTT

V gene: TRBV7-2
J gene: TRBJ2-5
D gene: TRBD1
clone size: NA
CDR3 protein: CASSLTPGGGETQYF
CDR3 DNA: TGTGCCAGCAGCTTAACCCCAGGGGGTGGTGAGACCCAGTACTTC

V gene: TRBV5-1
J gene: TRBJ2-3
D gene: TRBD1
clone size: NA
CDR3 protein: CASSQGQGGGDTQYF
CDR3 DNA: TGCGCCAGCAGCCAGGGACAGGGAGGGGGAGATACGCAGTATTTT

V gene: TRBV15
J gene: TRBJ2-7
D gene: NA
clone size: NA
CDR3 protein: CATSRPSGFYEQYF
CDR3 DNA: TGTGCCACCAGTCGGCCTTCGGGGTTTTACGAGCAGTACTTC

V gene: TRBV9
J gene: TRBJ2-7
D gene: NA
clone size: few
CDR3 protein: CASSVAQNSYEQYF
CDR3 DNA: TGTGCCAGCAGCGTAGCTCAGAACTCCTACGAGCAGTACTTC

V gene: TRBV28
J gene: TRBJ2-7
D gene: NA
clone size: many
CDR3 protein: CATRLSGSSYEQYF
CDR3 DNA: TGTGCCACCCGACTCAGTGGGAGCTCCTACGAGCAGTACTTC

V gene: TRBV5-6
J gene: TRBJ2-7
D gene: NA
clone size: NA
CDR3 protein: CASTEAGLEQYF
CDR3 DNA: TGTGCCAGCACCGAAGCGGGCCTCGAGCAGTACTTC

V gene: TRBV6-5
J gene: TRBJ1-1
D gene: TRBD1
clone size: few
CDR3 protein: CASSSGTGVNTEAFF
CDR3 DNA: TGTGCCAGCAGTTCCGGGACAGGGGTGAACACTGAAGCTTTCTTT